Described below is a single T cell receptor (beta chain) sequence and its context. Its antigen is undetermined. Constant-region reverse primers amplified full-length variable regions, followed by semi-nested Nested Universal Primer A PCR. TCRdb called the 5' RACE reads again in MiXCR, with one record for every CDR3 protein. The top ten clones hold more than 10% of a sample with 9,500 to 15,000 distinct CDR3 sequences, roughly 51% of them seen once. General study results and limits: In terms of TCR gene usage, tumor memory CD4+ T cells clustered together with blood and lymph node memory CD4+ cells, as well as with lymph node naive CD4+ cells. Larger-cohort validation covered only one TCR beta V-J rearrangement. Tumor Tregs overlapped most with tumor, then blood, naive CD4+ cells.

Treg sorting used a CD4+CD25+CD127-/low gate. The V end was cut by 1 base, the J end by 2 bases, with 13 bases between. This CDR3 has 15 amino acids. Germline values: CDR1 SGHKS, CDR2 YYEKEE (reference sequence). This chain joins TRBV5-5 and TRBJ2-7; D unclear. The clonotype comes from a female donor with breast cancer. The sample taken for sequencing was tumor-infiltrating Tregs sorted from the breast tumor. The CDR3 DNA reads TGTGCCAGCAGCTTGTTTTCCGGGTCCGCCTACGAGCAGTACTTC. Translation: CASSLFSGSAYEQYF.